The 25 T cell receptor beta chains presented below share a single source sample, sequenced in a study of T cells expressing NK-cell markers. Each CDR3 protein gets one entry in TCRdb, which reprocessed the 5' RACE reads and gives no DNA. This table lists roughly 180,000 distinct CDR3 sequences. The specimen was blood T cells: a sorted CD56 or NKG2C T cell subset, CD4+ or CD8+ T cells, or bulk PBMC T cells (not recorded which). The receptors stem from a woman between 18 and 69 years old in good health.

This chain connects TRBV12-3 or TRBV12-4 to TRBJ1-1; the D call from TCRdb, TRBD1, cannot be confirmed without DNA. The CDR3 consists of 14 residues. The CDR3 loop is CASSKTGGNTEAFF.

The chain carries TRBV5-6 and TRBJ2-5; TCRdb picks TRBD2, but there is no DNA to check that call. This CDR3 is built from 14 residues. In germline, CDR1 is SGHDT, CDR2 YYEEEE. The CDR3 spells CASSSPLSHQTQYF.

This chain joins TRBV7-3 and TRBJ2-3. The CDR3 loop spans 11 amino acids. Germline V CDR1 and CDR2: SGHTA, FQGTGA. The CDR3 loop reads CASSFQDTQYF.

This sequence joins TRBV5-4 and TRBJ2-3. The CDR3 spans 14 residues. The germline CDR1 and CDR2 sequences are SGHNT and YYREEE (reference sequence). CDR3: CASSPWLAADTQYF.

The chain is built from TRBV15 and TRBJ2-7; TCRdb's D call, TRBD2, is unchecked because there is no DNA. The CDR3 covers 14 residues. Germline CDR1 and CDR2: LNHNV and YYDKDF (reference sequence). The CDR3 reads CATSIAGGVYEQYF. Variable domain in full (rest from reference TRBV15 and TRBJ2-7): DAMVIQNPRYQVTQFGKPVTLSCSQTLNHNVMYWYQQKSSQAPKLLFHYYDKDFNNEADTPDNFQSRRPNTSFCFLDIRSPGLGDTAMYLCATSIAGGVYEQYFGPGTRLTVT.

The V and J genes are TRBV5-1 and TRBJ2-1; the D call of TRBD1 rests on TCRdb alone, since no DNA is present to check it. In germline, CDR1 is SGHRS, CDR2 YFSETQ. This CDR3 spans 15 amino acids. The CDR3 region is CAARRQGALYNEQFF.

V and J are TRBV5-1 and TRBJ2-3; TCRdb returns TRBD1, unconfirmable since there is no DNA. The CDR3 is 14 amino acids. The V gene's germline CDR1 is SGHRS and CDR2 YFSETQ. CDR3 amino acids: CASSLEGNSDTQYF.

The chain couples TRBV2 to TRBJ1-6. CDR1 is SNHLY, CDR2 FYNNEI, per germline. There are 14 residues in the CDR3. CDR3 protein: CASTRTEYNSPLHF. Looking up the rest from reference TRBV2 and TRBJ1-6 gives the full variable domain: EPEVTQTPSHQVTQMGQEVILRCVPISNHLYFYWYRQILGQKVEFLVSFYNNEISEKSEIFDDQFSVERPDGSNFTLKIRSTKLEDSAMYFCASTRTEYNSPLHFGNGTRLTVT.

This chain connects TRBV6-5 to TRBJ1-5; TCRdb's D gene call, TRBD1, goes unchecked for lack of DNA. There are 12 residues in the CDR3. Germline V gene sequence: CDR1 MNHEY, CDR2 SVGAGI. The CDR3 protein is CASNRQGQPQHF.

The V gene is TRBV11-2, the J gene TRBJ2-7; the TRBD1 assignment by TCRdb is unverifiable without DNA. The germline CDR1 and CDR2 sequences are SGHAT and FQNNGV. The CDR3 covers 16 residues. CDR3 amino acids: CASSFSGVRTDYEQYF.

The V and J genes are TRBV7-3 and TRBJ2-1; TCRdb picks TRBD1, but there is no DNA to check that call. This CDR3 has 16 amino acids. Looked up from germline, CDR1 is SGHTA and CDR2 is FQGTGA. The CDR3 region is CASSLNVGTGGDLQFF. The full variable domain, with the rest looked up from reference TRBV7-3 and TRBJ2-1, is GAGVSQTPSNKVTEKGKYVELRCDPISGHTALYWYRQSLGQGPEFLIYFQGTGAADDSGLPNDRFFAVRPEGSVSTLKIQRTERGDSAVYLCASSLNVGTGGDLQFFGPGTRLTVL.

V gene TRBV29-1 combines with J gene TRBJ1-2; TCRdb's assignment of TRBD1 cannot be checked, as there is no DNA. There are 11 residues in the CDR3. Germline CDR1 is SQVTM and CDR2 is ANQGSEA. CDR3 loop: CSGRGLYGYTF.

J is TRBJ1-1 and V is TRBV12-3 or TRBV12-4; there is no DNA to check the TCRdb D call of TRBD1. This CDR3 contains 13 residues. CDR3 amino acids: CASSFQGNTEAFF.

The rearrangement joins TRBV28 to TRBJ2-1; TCRdb lists TRBD2, though no DNA is available to test this call. Germline V gene sequence: CDR1 MDHEN, CDR2 SYDVKM. The length of the CDR3 is 15 residues. The CDR3 is CASSFRAGAGNEQFF.

The chain is built from TRBV20-1 and TRBJ2-5. CDR1 and CDR2 (germline): DFQATT, SNEGSKA (reference sequence). This CDR3 contains 13 residues. This CDR3 reads CSARATEQETQYF.

This sequence joins TRBV5-1 and TRBJ2-5; TCRdb indicates TRBD1, and absent DNA this call remains unverified. The length of the CDR3 is 14 residues. CDR1 SGHRS and CDR2 YFSETQ come from the germline V gene. CDR3 sequence: CASSLVATEETQYF.

This chain connects TRBV6-1 to TRBJ2-1; with no DNA, the TCRdb D assignment of TRBD1 cannot be verified. The germline V gene has CDR1 MNHNS and CDR2 SASEGT. This CDR3 spans 15 amino acids. The CDR3 here is CASSESKGPYNEQFF.

The J gene is TRBJ2-7, the V gene TRBV4-1; the D gene TCRdb calls, TRBD2, cannot be checked with no DNA. There are 15 residues in the CDR3. Germline CDR1 and CDR2: MGHRA and YSYEKL. CDR3 protein: CASSQDQAGGTRQYF.

This rearrangement joins TRBV5-1 to TRBJ1-1. This CDR3 region has 14 residues. Germline V gene sequence: CDR1 SGHRS, CDR2 YFSETQ. CDR3: CASSQIGENTEAFF.

The chain links TRBV5-6 to TRBJ2-1; checking the TCRdb D call of TRBD1 is not possible without DNA. Germline V gives CDR1 SGHDT, CDR2 YYEEEE. CDR3 length: 15 residues. The CDR3 protein is CASSLVGGGTNEQFF.

The V gene is TRBV18, the J gene TRBJ2-7; without DNA, the TCRdb call of TRBD1 cannot be checked. This CDR3 spans 13 amino acids. Germline CDR1 is KGHSH and CDR2 is LQKENI. The CDR3 spells CASSPDRRIEQYF.

This rearrangement joins TRBV18 to TRBJ2-5. The CDR3 loop spans 14 amino acids. Germline assignment: CDR1 KGHSH and CDR2 LQKENI. This chain's CDR3 is CASSPLSGSDTQYF.

The CDR3 sequence: CASRAAGSSGNTIYF. This chain connects TRBV12-3 or TRBV12-4 to TRBJ1-3. The CDR3 extends over 15 amino acids.

V gene TRBV5-1 combines with J gene TRBJ2-5; TCRdb's D gene call, TRBD2, goes unchecked for lack of DNA. CDR1 and CDR2 from the germline V gene are SGHRS and YFSETQ. This CDR3 has 15 amino acids. The CDR3 region is CASSLILAGKETQYF. The full variable domain, rest sourced from reference TRBV5-1 and TRBJ2-5, is KAGVTQTPRYLIKTRGQQVTLSCSPISGHRSVSWYQQTPGQGLQFLFEYFSETQRNKGNFPGRFSGRQFSNSRSEMNVSTLELGDSALYLCASSLILAGKETQYFGPGTRLLVL.

The rearrangement joins TRBV14 to TRBJ2-1; the TCRdb call, TRBD2, lacks DNA for checking. This CDR3 spans 14 amino acids. Per germline, CDR1 SGHDN and CDR2 FVKESK. The CDR3 sequence: CASSRGLAENEQFF. Full variable domain (rest looked up from reference TRBV14 and TRBJ2-1): EAGVTQFPSHSVIEKGQTVTLRCDPISGHDNLYWYRRVMGKEIKFLLHFVKESKQDESGMPNNRFLAERTGGTYSTLKVQPAELEDSGVYFCASSRGLAENEQFFGPGTRLTVL.